Below are 21 T cell receptor beta chains sequenced from a single sample in a study of blood T cell repertoires in COVID-19. The protocol was immunoSEQ multiplex PCR, while the TCRdb copy is restricted to in-frame clones and leaves out a portion. Of about 270,000 clones listed, roughly nine tenths are singletons. Sequenced input: PBMCs or T cells enriched from blood (not recorded which). These receptors all come from a woman aged 18-30 years who had recovered from COVID-19.

This clone was seen more than once but under ten times. The chain uses TRBV29-1 and TRBJ2-7, with D perhaps matching TRBD1 (5 bases). Between the trimmed V and J ends, which lost 4 bases and 2 bases, there was a span of 12 bases. The length of the CDR3 is 13 residues. CDR1 and CDR2 (germline): SQVTM, ANQGSEA. The CDR3 is CSVVPDKTYEQYF. The CDR3 bases are TGCAGCGTTGTCCCGGACAAGACCTACGAGCAGTACTTC.

This chain's CDR3 is CASSSRPDRVGLFTGELFF. CDR3 nucleotides: TGTGCCAGCAGCTCTCGACCGGACAGGGTAGGGCTCTTCACCGGGGAGCTGTTTTTT. The chain employs TRBV7-7 and TRBJ2-2; 8 positions match TRBD1. The CDR3 is 19 residues long. The J segment lost 4 bases and the V segment lost 4 bases, leaving 17 bases of the junction unmatched. Germline lookup yields CDR1 SSHAT and CDR2 FNYEAQ (reference sequence).

This chain uses TRBV4-2 with TRBJ1-2; D unresolved. The CDR3 loop spans 14 amino acids. Looked up from germline, CDR1 is LGHNA and CDR2 is YNFKEQ. With 4 bases removed from V and 7 bases from J, the gap between germline ends came to 16 bases. This chain's CDR3 is CASSPRGGLGGYTF. CDR3 coding DNA: TGTGCCAGCAGCCCCCGTGGTGGTCTCGGTGGCTACACCTTC.

The CDR3 DNA reads TGTGCCAGCTCATCCGGGACAGGGGTTACTGGAAACACCATATATTTT. Protein product: CASSSGTGVTGNTIYF. This chain uses TRBV18 with TRBJ1-3, with 10 positions matching TRBD1. V shed 5 bases, J shed 2 bases, and the junction held 6 bases outside the gene matches. This CDR3 is built from 16 residues. The germline gives CDR1 KGHSH, CDR2 LQKENI.

The J gene is TRBJ2-6, the V gene TRBV5-6; unclear D gene. CDR3 length: 15 amino acids. The germline V and J ends were trimmed by 4 bases and 2 bases, with 10 bases remaining between them. Germline V gene lookup returns CDR1 SGHDT and CDR2 YYEEEE. In DNA form, the CDR3 reads TGTGCCAGCAGCCCAACTCTCCCTGGGGCCAACGTCCTGACTTTC. It yields the protein CASSPTLPGANVLTF. Filled out from reference TRBV5-6 and TRBJ2-6, the complete variable domain reads DAGVTQSPTHLIKTRGQQVTLRCSPKSGHDTVSWYQQALGQGPQFIFQYYEEEERQRGNFPDRFSGHQFPNYSSELNVNALLLGDSALYLCASSPTLPGANVLTFGAGSRLTVL.

J is TRBJ1-2 and V is TRBV19, with 7 bases aligning to TRBD1. This CDR3 is 16 amino acids long. With 3 bases clipped from V and 4 bases from J, the junction kept 11 bases outside the gene matches. From germline, CDR1 is LNHDA and CDR2 SQIVND (reference sequence). The CDR3 DNA reads TGTGCCAGTAGTATTCTACCTCGACAGGGAGGCTATGGCTACACCTTC. Translation gives CASSILPRQGGYGYTF.

V is TRBV7-8 and J is TRBJ1-5, with 7 bases matching TRBD1. Per germline, CDR1 SGHVS and CDR2 FQNEAQ. The junction had 9 bases not matched to a gene; V was cut back by 6 bases and J by 1 base. The CDR3 is 16 residues long. In DNA form, the CDR3 reads TGTGCCAGCAGACCGGACAGGATCTTCAGCAATCAGCCCCAGCATTTT. Translated, it gives CASRPDRIFSNQPQHF.

The rearrangement uses TRBV9 and TRBJ1-4, with 8 bases fitting TRBD1. V shed 0 bases and J 8 bases; nucleotides not matched to a gene: 9. Per the germline V gene, CDR1 is SGDLS and CDR2 is YYNGEE. CDR3 length: 16 amino acids. CDR3 sequence reads: CASSVADREVGEKLFF. CDR3 bases: TGTGCCAGCAGCGTAGCGGACAGGGAAGTAGGCGAAAAACTGTTTTTT.

The J gene is TRBJ1-6, the V gene TRBV5-1; TRBD1 aligns across 8 bases. CDR3 length: 13 residues. Germline lookup yields CDR1 SGHRS and CDR2 YFSETQ. Trimming took 4 bases from V and 10 from J; bases not matched to a gene: 4. Here the CDR3 DNA reads TGCGCCAGCAGCCTACGACAGGGGTCACCCCTCCACTTT. It translates to CASSLRQGSPLHF.

The chain couples TRBV18 to TRBJ1-1; 9 bases are a match to TRBD1. Germline assignment: CDR1 KGHSH and CDR2 LQKENI. Losses at the gene ends were 1 base for V and 4 bases for J; bases not matched to a gene: 4. The CDR3 consists of 15 residues. As DNA, the CDR3 is TGTGCCAGCTCACCACTATCGACAGGGGGCACTGAAGCTTTCTTT. Its translation is CASSPLSTGGTEAFF.

The V gene is TRBV30, the J gene TRBJ2-1, with TRBD2 identical over 9 bases. CDR1 is GTSNPN and CDR2 is SVGIG in the germline V gene (reference sequence). The CDR3 has 13 residues. The trim removed 0 bases at V and 7 bases at J, leaving 1 base unmatched. The chain's CDR3 is CAWSVGLANEQFF. The CDR3 DNA reads TGTGCCTGGAGTGTCGGACTAGCGAATGAGCAGTTCTTC.

The chain combines TRBV6-6 with TRBJ1-2, with TRBD1 matching 9 bases. Looked up from germline, CDR1 is MNHNY and CDR2 is SVGAGI (reference sequence). The trim removed 3 bases at V and 0 bases at J, leaving 2 bases unmatched. The length of the CDR3 is 15 residues. The CDR3 coding sequence is TGTGCCAGCAGTTATGGACAGGGGACTAACTATGGCTACACCTTC. This gives the protein CASSYGQGTNYGYTF.

This chain links TRBV5-4 with TRBJ2-5; D is ambiguous. With 0 bases removed from V and 1 base from J, the gap between germline ends came to 7 bases. The V gene's germline CDR1 is SGHNT and CDR2 YYREEE (reference sequence). The CDR3 contains 14 residues. CDR3 in DNA: TGTGCCAGCAGCTTGGAACTTGCCCAAGAGACCCAGTACTTC. Translated, it gives CASSLELAQETQYF.

This clone was detected once. In DNA form, the CDR3 reads TGTGCCAGCAGAAATCGGCCTAGCGGGGACAATGAGCAGTTCTTC. Protein product: CASRNRPSGDNEQFF. The chain couples TRBV6-6 to TRBJ2-1; TRBD2 agrees at 9 bases. J lost 5 bases, V lost 6 bases, and 8 bases had no gene match. Germline assignment: CDR1 MNHNY and CDR2 SVGAGI (reference sequence). The CDR3 has 15 amino acids.

This sequence joins TRBV12-5 and TRBJ2-5; D perhaps matches TRBD2 (7 bases). The CDR3 consists of 16 residues. V shed 3 bases and J shed 0 bases, with 14 bases lying between them. Looked up from germline, CDR1 is LGHNT and CDR2 is FRNRAP. The CDR3 sequence is CASGFRGGKYQETQYF. DNA of the CDR3: TGTGCTAGTGGTTTTAGGGGGGGAAAGTACCAAGAGACCCAGTACTTC.

This sequence joins TRBV4-1 and TRBJ1-1; TRBD1 aligns across 10 bases. Unmatched junction bases numbered 7, after V lost 0 bases and J lost 0 bases. This CDR3 has 18 amino acids. Looked up from germline, CDR1 is MGHRA and CDR2 is YSYEKL. CDR3: CASSQDLWDRGMNTEAFF. CDR3 sequence (DNA): TGCGCCAGCAGCCAAGATTTATGGGACAGGGGAATGAACACTGAAGCTTTCTTT.

This CDR3 reads CASSLTGNTGELFF. CDR3 coding DNA: TGCGCCAGCAGCTTGACAGGGAACACCGGGGAGCTGTTTTTT. This sequence joins TRBV5-1 and TRBJ2-2, with D maybe TRBD1 (5 bases). CDR1 and CDR2 (germline): SGHRS, YFSETQ. This CDR3 has 14 residues. The V and J ends lost 1 base and 1 base respectively, with 5 bases between them.

The V and J genes are TRBV18 and TRBJ1-1, with D unclear. The V gene lost 4 bases and the J gene lost 1 base, with 10 bases spanning the gap. Germline V CDR1 and CDR2: KGHSH, LQKENI. CDR3 length equals 14 residues. The CDR3: CASSRQIENTEAFF. The CDR3 nucleotides read TGTGCCAGCTCACGACAAATCGAGAACACTGAAGCTTTCTTT.

The chain combines TRBV4-1 with TRBJ2-7, with D possibly matching TRBD1 (6 bases). The CDR3 is 17 residues long. Germline CDR1 and CDR2: MGHRA and YSYEKL. Trimming left V 1 base short and J 1 base short, with 17 bases between. The CDR3 DNA reads TGCGCCAGCAGCCAAGTACAGGGCATAGGACTTTCCTACGAGCAGTACTTC. Its translation: CASSQVQGIGLSYEQYF.

The V gene is TRBV12-3 or TRBV12-4, the J gene TRBJ1-1; D might be TRBD1 (5 bases). This CDR3 spans 13 amino acids. Trimming left V 6 bases short and J 2 bases short, with 10 bases between. CDR3 sequence reads: CASSIGQNTEAFF. The CDR3 DNA reads TGTGCCAGCAGCATCGGACAAAACACTGAAGCTTTCTTT.

The chain employs TRBV19 and TRBJ1-6; possibly TRBD1 for D (5 bases). V lost 1 base and J 10 bases, leaving 14 bases between the germline ends. Germline V gene data show CDR1 as LNHDA and CDR2 as SQIVND (reference sequence). This CDR3 is built from 15 residues. CDR3 loop: CASSIAGTLESPLHF. Here the CDR3 DNA reads TGTGCCAGTAGTATAGCCGGGACTTTAGAATCACCCCTCCACTTT.